This paragraph reports one TCR beta chain. This entry comes from a study of technical replicates of blood from a handful of donors. The CDR3 is 12 residues long. Germline V gives CDR1 MDHEN, CDR2 SYDVKM. Between the trimmed V and J ends, which lost 5 bases and 0 bases, there was a span of 4 bases. Data came from immunoSEQ multiplex PCR; TCRdb stores just in-frame clones and leaves some out. The sample comprises approximately 13,000 clones, almost 85% of which are singletons, and under 12% rests with the top ten. The clonotype was recovered from a human donor in good health. V usage is TRBV28 and J usage is TRBJ1-2; D is undetermined. Specimen: PBMCs. The CDR3 DNA reads as TGTGCCAGCAGTGGAGCTAACTATGGCTACACCTTC. Encoded protein: CASSGANYGYTF.